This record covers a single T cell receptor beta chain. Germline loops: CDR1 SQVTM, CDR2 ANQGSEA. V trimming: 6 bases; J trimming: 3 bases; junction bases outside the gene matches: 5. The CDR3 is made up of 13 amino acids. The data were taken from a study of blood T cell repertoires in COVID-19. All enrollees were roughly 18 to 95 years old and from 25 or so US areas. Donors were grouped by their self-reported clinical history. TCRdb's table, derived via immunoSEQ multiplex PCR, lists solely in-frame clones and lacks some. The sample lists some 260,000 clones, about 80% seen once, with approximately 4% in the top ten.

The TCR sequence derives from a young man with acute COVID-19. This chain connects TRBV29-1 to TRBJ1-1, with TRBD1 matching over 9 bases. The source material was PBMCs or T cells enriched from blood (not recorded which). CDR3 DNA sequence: TGCAGCGTAACGACAGGGGGGGACACTGAAGCTTTCTTT. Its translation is CSVTTGGDTEAFF.